Below are 17 T cell receptor beta chains sequenced from a single sample in a study of blood T cell repertoires in COVID-19. The data were produced by immunoSEQ multiplex PCR, yet TCRdb's version contains in-frame clones alone and is incomplete. This repertoire shows roughly 200,000 clones, around nine tenths found once; its top ten account for 0.5% to 0.65%. Sample: peripheral blood. These receptors all stem from a man aged 50-60 years with acute or convalescent COVID-19.

V is TRBV24-1 and J is TRBJ2-3, with 7 bases fitting TRBD1. CDR3 length equals 16 residues. Germline CDR1 reads KGHDR; CDR2 reads SFDVKD. With 5 bases clipped from V and 0 bases from J, the junction kept 7 bases outside the gene matches. This CDR3 is CATSGETGVSTDTQYF. DNA for the CDR3: TGTGCCACCAGTGGGGAAACAGGGGTCAGCACAGATACGCAGTATTTT.

The J gene is TRBJ2-3, the V gene TRBV19, with a tentative D call TRBD2 (5 bases). The V end lost 5 bases, the J end lost 1 base, and 19 bases lay between the germline ends. This CDR3 comprises 17 residues. Germline values: CDR1 LNHDA, CDR2 SQIVND (reference sequence). CDR3 sequence: CASSPQITTRGTDTQYF. For the CDR3, the DNA is TGTGCCAGTAGTCCCCAAATTACTACGAGGGGCACAGATACGCAGTATTTT.

V gene TRBV19 combines with J gene TRBJ1-1; D not certain. Germline CDR1 LNHDA, CDR2 SQIVND (reference sequence). The length of the CDR3 is 12 residues. With 5 bases removed from V and 9 bases from J, the gap between germline ends came to 13 bases. The CDR3 spells CASSPQASQAFF. The CDR3 DNA reads TGTGCCAGTAGTCCTCAGGCGAGTCAAGCTTTCTTT.

The chain is built from TRBV5-1 and TRBJ2-7, with D maybe TRBD2 (7 bases). Germline V gives CDR1 SGHRS, CDR2 YFSETQ. The germline V and J ends were trimmed by 2 bases and 5 bases, with 20 bases remaining between them. This CDR3 comprises 16 residues. CDR3 bases: TGCGCCAGCAGCTTTACTCGGGGGGCAAGGGGGAACGAGCAGTACTTC. Translating gives CASSFTRGARGNEQYF.

This clone was seen once. The chain is built from TRBV6-5 and TRBJ2-5, with D uncertain. Trimming took 0 bases from V and 5 from J, leaving 13 bases between them. CDR3 size: 15 residues. Germline CDR1 reads MNHEY; CDR2 reads SVGAGI. CDR3 nucleotides: TGTGCCAGCAGTTACTCAACGGTGGGCTTTGAGACCCAGTACTTC. Its translation is CASSYSTVGFETQYF.

The V gene is TRBV18, the J gene TRBJ1-1; possibly TRBD1 for D (6 bases). Per the germline V gene, CDR1 is KGHSH and CDR2 is LQKENI. This CDR3 region has 15 residues. The ends were cut back, 1 base at V and 0 bases at J, with 9 bases in the middle. DNA of the CDR3: TGTGCCAGCTCACCACTCAGGGGAATGAACACTGAAGCTTTCTTT. Protein product: CASSPLRGMNTEAFF.

This CDR3 reads CASSLGFYGNQPQHF. Written as DNA, the CDR3 is TGTGCCAGCAGCTTAGGGTTCTATGGCAATCAGCCCCAGCATTTT. The genes are TRBV7-2 and TRBJ1-5; D remains unclear. The V gene lost 1 base and the J gene lost 2 bases, with 9 bases spanning the gap. The CDR3 covers 15 residues. Germline V gives CDR1 SGHTA, CDR2 FQGNSA.

The sample holds one count of this clone. This chain connects TRBV7-2 to TRBJ2-7; no clear D. The germline gives CDR1 SGHTA, CDR2 FQGNSA. Trimming left V 2 bases short and J 6 bases short, with 17 bases between. The CDR3 consists of 15 residues. The CDR3 loop reads CASSLTNEPLGEQYF. DNA of the CDR3: TGTGCCAGCAGCTTAACTAATGAGCCTCTGGGCGAGCAGTACTTC.

This clone is a singleton in its sample. Within the sample, other DNA sequences also encode this same CDR3. The genes are TRBV7-9 and TRBJ2-2; weak D call: TRBD2 (5 bases). The CDR3 totals 13 residues. Between the trimmed V and J ends, which lost 2 bases and 6 bases, there was a span of 7 bases. Per the germline V gene, CDR1 is SEHNR and CDR2 is FQNEAQ (reference sequence). The CDR3 DNA is TGTGCCAGCAGCTTATTGGGAGCCGGGGAGCTGTTTTTT. Its translation: CASSLLGAGELFF. Combining the CDR3 with reference TRBV7-9 and TRBJ2-2 gives the whole variable domain DTGVSQNPRHKITKRGQNVTFRCDPISEHNRLYWYRQTLGQGPEFLTYFQNEAQLEKSRLLSDRFSAERPKGSFSTLEIQRTEQGDSAMYLCASSLLGAGELFFGEGSRLTVL.

CDR3 loop: CAISESKGAPQETQYF. The CDR3 coding sequence is TGTGCCATCAGTGAGTCGAAGGGGGCCCCCCAAGAGACCCAGTACTTC. This chain uses TRBV10-3 with TRBJ2-5; 7 positions agree with TRBD1. In germline, CDR1 is ENHRY, CDR2 SYGVKD. With V trimmed by 0 bases and J by 1 base, 5 bases remained unmatched. The CDR3 runs 16 residues.

This sequence joins TRBV6-2 or TRBV6-3 and TRBJ1-1, with D perhaps matching TRBD1 (5 bases). The CDR3 is 15 residues long. Germline-derived CDR1 and CDR2 are MNHEY and SVGEGT. The V end was cut by 2 bases, the J end by 1 base, with 11 bases between. The CDR3 loop is CASSYVGDWNTEAFF. The CDR3 DNA sequence: TGTGCCAGCAGTTACGTAGGGGACTGGAACACTGAAGCTTTCTTT.

The chain employs TRBV30 and TRBJ1-5, with D uncertain. Trimming cost V 2 bases and J 0 bases, with 5 bases left between them. The CDR3 runs to 13 residues. From germline, CDR1 is GTSNPN and CDR2 SVGIG (reference sequence). The CDR3 here is CAWSRLSNQPQHF. As DNA, the CDR3 is TGTGCCTGGAGTCGTCTTAGCAATCAGCCCCAGCATTTT.

The CDR3 DNA reads as TGCAGCGTTGAAGGGTCTTTGGTCAGTAACTATGGCTACACCTTC. Translation gives CSVEGSLVSNYGYTF. The V call is TRBV29-1, the J call TRBJ1-2; D gene ambiguous. CDR1 and CDR2 from the germline V gene are SQVTM and ANQGSEA. This CDR3 is built from 15 residues. The V gene lost 1 base and the J gene lost 1 base, with 13 bases spanning the gap.

This rearrangement joins TRBV7-9 to TRBJ2-7, with a weak D call TRBD2 (6 bases). The CDR3 covers 14 residues. Germline V gene data show CDR1 as SEHNR and CDR2 as FQNEAQ (reference sequence). The V and J ends lost 5 bases and 2 bases respectively, with 13 bases between them. The chain's CDR3 is CASSPDSGPYEQYF. The CDR3 region has the DNA TGTGCCAGCAGCCCTGATAGCGGCCCCTACGAGCAGTACTTC. Together with reference TRBV7-9 and TRBJ2-7, the CDR3 gives the full variable domain: DTGVSQNPRHKITKRGQNVTFRCDPISEHNRLYWYRQTLGQGPEFLTYFQNEAQLEKSRLLSDRFSAERPKGSFSTLEIQRTEQGDSAMYLCASSPDSGPYEQYFGPGTRLTVT.

The genes are TRBV2 and TRBJ2-5, with 7 bases that match TRBD1. CDR1 SNHLY and CDR2 FYNNEI come from the germline V gene. V was clipped by 8 bases and J by 4 bases; unmatched bases: 4. The length of the CDR3 is 12 residues. The CDR3 DNA reads as TGTGCCAGCCAGGGGGAAGGAGAGACCCAGTACTTC. Amino acids: CASQGEGETQYF.

The rearrangement links TRBV7-9 to TRBJ1-2; 7 bases are a match to TRBD1. From germline, CDR1 is SEHNR and CDR2 FQNEAQ (reference sequence). The CDR3 has 15 residues. Unmatched junction bases numbered 10, after V lost 7 bases and J lost 2 bases. The CDR3 DNA is TGTGCCAGCATTGCATTCTCGGGACAGAACTATGGCTACACCTTC. Translation: CASIAFSGQNYGYTF.

The chain carries TRBV3-1 (or the pseudogene TRBV3-2) and TRBJ1-1, with TRBD1 matching over 7 bases. Germline V lookup: CDR1 LGHDT, CDR2 YNNKEL (reference sequence). The CDR3 loop spans 15 amino acids. The trim removed 5 bases at V and 1 base at J, leaving 7 bases unmatched. The CDR3 nucleotides are TGTGCCAGCAGCTACAGGACAGGAGGGAACACTGAAGCTTTCTTT. Translating it yields CASSYRTGGNTEAFF.